Below, 11 T cell receptor beta chains from the same sample are listed, as sequenced in a study of blood T cell repertoires in COVID-19. TCRdb's table, derived via immunoSEQ multiplex PCR, lists solely in-frame clones and lacks some. Of 85,000 to 130,000 clones detected, about 84% appear once; the ten largest clones hold 11% to 15%. The sample consisted of peripheral blood. These receptors all stem from an older woman with acute or convalescent COVID-19.

The rearrangement links TRBV10-3 to TRBJ2-1; 7 nucleotides match TRBD1. CDR3 length: 15 amino acids. Germline V gives CDR1 ENHRY, CDR2 SYGVKD. Unmatched junction bases numbered 7, after V lost 0 bases and J lost 8 bases. Here the CDR3 reads CAISESDRAGDEQFF. DNA of the CDR3: TGTGCCATCAGTGAGTCCGACAGGGCTGGAGATGAGCAGTTCTTC.

The chain joins TRBV5-1 to TRBJ2-7; the match to TRBD2 covers 7 bases. CDR3 length equals 14 residues. V was pared by 2 bases and J by 6 bases, with 8 bases of the junction left unmatched. Germline V gene lookup returns CDR1 SGHRS and CDR2 YFSETQ. The CDR3 loop is CASSFGGSSREQYF. CDR3 DNA sequence: TGCGCCAGCAGCTTCGGCGGGAGCAGTCGCGAGCAGTACTTC.

The rearrangement links TRBV7-9 to TRBJ2-1; 14 nucleotides align to TRBD2. Germline V CDR1 and CDR2: SEHNR, FQNEAQ (reference sequence). The CDR3 is 15 residues long. The junction had 7 bases not matched to a gene; V was cut back by 0 bases and J by 15 bases. The CDR3 bases are TGTGCCAGCAGCTTAGCTGGGACTAGCGGGAGTCGTCTGTTCTTC. This encodes CASSLAGTSGSRLFF.

The chain recombines TRBV2 with TRBJ2-1, with 9 bases lining up with TRBD1. After removal of 5 bases from V and 9 bases from J, the junction contained 8 bases not matched to a gene. Germline assignment: CDR1 SNHLY and CDR2 FYNNEI. CDR3 length equals 14 residues. The CDR3: CASSLRTGVREQFF. DNA of the CDR3: TGTGCCAGCAGTCTAAGGACAGGGGTGCGTGAGCAGTTCTTC.

This chain uses TRBV11-1 with TRBJ2-5; 8 nucleotides match TRBD1. Germline trimming cut 4 bases from V and 3 bases from J; bases unmatched to any gene: 4. This CDR3 is 14 amino acids long. Germline CDR1 and CDR2: SGHAT and FQDESV (reference sequence). CDR3 DNA sequence: TGTGCCAGCAGCTCACGACAGGGGAAAGAGACCCAGTACTTC. This codes for CASSSRQGKETQYF.

This chain uses TRBV2 with TRBJ1-2; TRBD1 matches at 11 bases. V gave up 5 bases and J gave up 8 bases; unmatched junction bases: 7. This CDR3 contains 14 residues. The germline V gene has CDR1 SNHLY and CDR2 FYNNEI. CDR3 amino acids: CASSPDRGQKGYTF. In DNA, the CDR3 is TGTGCCAGCAGTCCGGACAGGGGGCAAAAGGGCTACACCTTC.

The V and J genes are TRBV2 and TRBJ2-1; 8 bases are a match to TRBD2. Per the germline V gene, CDR1 is SNHLY and CDR2 is FYNNEI. Trimming took 7 bases from V and 13 from J; bases not matched to a gene: 6. The CDR3 runs 11 residues. The CDR3 nucleotides are TGTGCCAGCACCCCGAGCGGGAGACAGTTCTTC. Encoded protein: CASTPSGRQFF.

The V call is TRBV6-1, the J call TRBJ1-2, with TRBD1 as a possible D gene (5 bases). The germline V gene encodes CDR1 MNHNS and CDR2 SASEGT. V was clipped by 4 bases and J by 4 bases, with 19 bases between them. CDR3 length: 16 residues. CDR3 protein: CASSATLRQPPYGYTF. CDR3 nucleotides: TGTGCCAGCAGTGCTACCTTGCGACAGCCCCCCTATGGCTACACCTTC.

The V call is TRBV5-4, the J call TRBJ2-1, with 9 bases fitting TRBD2. V gave up 1 base and J gave up 9 bases; unmatched junction bases: 5. CDR1 SGHNT and CDR2 YYREEE come from the germline V gene (reference sequence). This CDR3 region has 14 residues. CDR3 coding DNA: TGTGCCAGCAGCTTGAGGCTAGCGGGAAGTGAGCAGTTCTTC. Translation: CASSLRLAGSEQFF.

The chain links TRBV10-3 to TRBJ2-2; no definite D call. Germline V gene data show CDR1 as ENHRY and CDR2 as SYGVKD. V gave up 3 bases and J gave up 3 bases, with 5 bases separating them. The CDR3 spans 13 residues. The CDR3 reads CAISDRDTGELFF. As DNA, the CDR3 is TGTGCCATCAGTGATAGAGACACCGGGGAGCTGTTTTTT.

This clone was observed a single time. The chain couples TRBV5-5 to TRBJ1-3, with a tentative D call TRBD1 (6 bases). CDR1 and CDR2 from the germline V gene are SGHKS and YYEKEE (reference sequence). The CDR3 extends over 15 amino acids. V was cut by 0 bases and J by 3 bases, with 10 bases left in between. The CDR3 sequence: CASSLAWDIGNTIYF. CDR3 nucleotide sequence: TGTGCCAGCAGCTTGGCTTGGGACATTGGAAACACCATATATTTT.